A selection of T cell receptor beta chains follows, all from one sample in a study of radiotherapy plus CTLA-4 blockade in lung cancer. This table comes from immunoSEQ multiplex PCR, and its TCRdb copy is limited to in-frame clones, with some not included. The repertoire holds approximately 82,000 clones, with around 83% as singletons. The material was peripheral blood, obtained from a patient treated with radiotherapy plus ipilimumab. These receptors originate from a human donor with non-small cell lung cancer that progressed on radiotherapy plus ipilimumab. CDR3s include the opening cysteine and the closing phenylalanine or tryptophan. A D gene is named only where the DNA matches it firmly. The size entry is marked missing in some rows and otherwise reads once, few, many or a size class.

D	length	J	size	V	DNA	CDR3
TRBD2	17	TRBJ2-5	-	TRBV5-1	TGCGCCAGCAGCTTGGGCCATAGCGGGGGGACCCAAGAGACCCAGTACTTC	CASSLGHSGGTQETQYF
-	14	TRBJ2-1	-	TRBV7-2	TGTGCCAGCAGTTCCAGGGGCTCCTACAATGAGCAGTTCTTC	CASSSRGSYNEQFF
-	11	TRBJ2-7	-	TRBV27	TGTGCCAGCAGCTCCTACTACGAGCAGTACTTC	CASSSYYEQYF
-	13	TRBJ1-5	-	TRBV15	TGTGCCACCGGACACCCGAGCAATCAGCCCCAGCATTTT	CATGHPSNQPQHF
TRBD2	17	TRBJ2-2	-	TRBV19	TGTGCCAGTAGTCTCCAGCGGGACTGGGTGAACACCGGGGAGCTGTTTTTT	CASSLQRDWVNTGELFF
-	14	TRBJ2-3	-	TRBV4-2	TGTGCCAGCAGCCACCGGGGGGCCACAGATACGCAGTATTTT	CASSHRGATDTQYF
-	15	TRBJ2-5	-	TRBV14	TGTGCCAGCAGCCAAGTGGGGGCTGTCCAAGAGACCCAGTACTTC	CASSQVGAVQETQYF
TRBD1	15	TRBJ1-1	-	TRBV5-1	TGCGCCAGCAGCTTGGCCGGACAGGCGTACACTGAAGCTTTCTTT	CASSLAGQAYTEAFF
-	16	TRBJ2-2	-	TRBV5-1	TGCGCCAGCGGCTCCGGGGCGGATCCCCTTGGCGGGGAGCTGTTTTTT	CASGSGADPLGGELFF
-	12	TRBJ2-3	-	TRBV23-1	TGCGCCAGCAGCCCCTACACAGATACGCAGTATTTT	CASSPYTDTQYF
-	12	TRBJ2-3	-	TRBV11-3	TGTGCCAGCAGCTATTGGGATGGTACGCAGTATTTT	CASSYWDGTQYF
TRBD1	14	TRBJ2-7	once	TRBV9	TGTGCCAGCAGCCCCGGGACAGGGCTTGGCGAGCAGTACTTC	CASSPGTGLGEQYF
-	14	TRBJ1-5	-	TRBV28	TGTGCCAGCACCCGACCTGGGAGCAATCAGCCCCAGCATTTT	CASTRPGSNQPQHF
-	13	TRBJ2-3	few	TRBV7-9	TGTGCCAGCAGCTTAGAGGAAGCCCATACGCAGTATTTT	CASSLEEAHTQYF
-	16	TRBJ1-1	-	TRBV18	TGTGCCAGCTCACTAACTACTTCTACGGGAGGCACTGAAGCTTTCTTT	CASSLTTSTGGTEAFF
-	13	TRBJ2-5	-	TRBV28	TGTGCCAGCAGTTTATTGGGGGGAGAGACCCAGTACTTC	CASSLLGGETQYF
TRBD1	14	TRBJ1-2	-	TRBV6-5	TGTGCCAGCAGTTACTCAACAGGGGAAGATGGCTACACCTTC	CASSYSTGEDGYTF
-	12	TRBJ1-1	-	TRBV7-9	TGTGCCAGCAGCCACGAAAACACTGAAGCTTTCTTT	CASSHENTEAFF
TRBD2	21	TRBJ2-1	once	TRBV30	TGTGCCTGGAGTGTACTTAAAGTGGGTCTAGCGGGGGGGCCCCCCTACAATGAGCAGTTCTTC	CAWSVLKVGLAGGPPYNEQFF
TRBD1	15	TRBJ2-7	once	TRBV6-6	TGTGCCAGCAGTGATCCCGGGACAGGACTATACGAGCAGTACTTC	CASSDPGTGLYEQYF
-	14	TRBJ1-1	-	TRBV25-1	TGTGCCAGCAGCCATCCGGGGGTGGGGGCTGAAGCTTTCTTT	CASSHPGVGAEAFF
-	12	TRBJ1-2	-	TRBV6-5	TGTGCCAGCAGTAACCCTAACTATGGCTACACCTTC	CASSNPNYGYTF
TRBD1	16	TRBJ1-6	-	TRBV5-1	TGCGCCAGCAGCCCCTGGGGTACAGGGGCAAATTCACCCCTCCACTTT	CASSPWGTGANSPLHF
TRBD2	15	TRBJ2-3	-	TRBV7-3	TGTGCCAGCAAGCTGGTAGCGGGGGAAACAGATACGCAGTATTTT	CASKLVAGETDTQYF
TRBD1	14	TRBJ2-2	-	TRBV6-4	TGTGCCAGCAGTGAACAGGGGGCCGCCGGGGAGCTGTTTTTT	CASSEQGAAGELFF
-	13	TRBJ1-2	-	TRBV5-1	TGCGCCAGCAGCTTGGCTGGAGACTATGGCTACACCTTC	CASSLAGDYGYTF
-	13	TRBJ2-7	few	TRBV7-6	TGTGCCAGCAGCCCTAGACAGACCTACGAGCAGTACTTC	CASSPRQTYEQYF
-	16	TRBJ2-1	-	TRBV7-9	TGTGCCAGCAGCCCTGGACTGTGGAGCTCCTACAATGAGCAGTTCTTC	CASSPGLWSSYNEQFF
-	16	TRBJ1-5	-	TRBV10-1	TGCGCCAGCCTCGTCGATCGCTCGGAGCCCAATCAGCCCCAGCATTTT	CASLVDRSEPNQPQHF
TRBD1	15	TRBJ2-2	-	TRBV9	TGTGCCAGCAGCGTAGCTCGAACAGGGGCCGGGGAGCTGTTTTTT	CASSVARTGAGELFF
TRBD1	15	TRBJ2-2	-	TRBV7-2	TGTGCCAGCAGCGGGACAGGGGCGAACACCGGGGAGCTGTTTTTT	CASSGTGANTGELFF
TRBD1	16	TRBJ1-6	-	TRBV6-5	TGTGCCAGCAGTTACTCAGTGACAGGGTATAATTCACCCCTCCACTTT	CASSYSVTGYNSPLHF
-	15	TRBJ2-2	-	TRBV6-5	TGTGCCAGCAGTGCTCTTGTCGGGGTGGCCGGGGAGCTGTTTTTT	CASSALVGVAGELFF
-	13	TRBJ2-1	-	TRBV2	TGTGCCAGCAGGCCGACCCAGTACAATGAGCAGTTCTTC	CASRPTQYNEQFF
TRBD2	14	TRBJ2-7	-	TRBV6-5	TGTGCCAGCAGTTACAAGCGGGAAGCGCATGAGCAGTACTTC	CASSYKREAHEQYF
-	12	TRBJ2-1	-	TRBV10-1	TGCGCCAGCAGTGAGTCTCTGTCCGAGCAGTTCTTC	CASSESLSEQFF
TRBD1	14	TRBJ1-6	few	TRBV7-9	TGTGCCAGCAGCGCTGGGACAGGGGGCAAGACCCTCCACTTT	CASSAGTGGKTLHF
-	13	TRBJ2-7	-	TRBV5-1	TGCGCCAGCAGCTATAACGGATACTACGAGCAGTACTTC	CASSYNGYYEQYF
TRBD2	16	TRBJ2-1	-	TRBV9	TGTGCCAGCAGCGCTCCGGGACTAGCGGGAGTATATGAGCAGTTCTTC	CASSAPGLAGVYEQFF
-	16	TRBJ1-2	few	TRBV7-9	TGTGCCAGCAGCGGTCGTGAGGGGGGTACTAACTATGGCTACACCTTC	CASSGREGGTNYGYTF
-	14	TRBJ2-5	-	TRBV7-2	TGTGCCAGCAGCGGCGGGACAGCCCAAGAGACCCAGTACTTC	CASSGGTAQETQYF
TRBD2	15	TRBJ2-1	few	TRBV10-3	TGTGCCATCAGTGAGTCGCCTAGCGGGAGCAATGAGCAGTTCTTC	CAISESPSGSNEQFF
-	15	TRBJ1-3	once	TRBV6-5	TGTGCCAGCAGCCCAGACTCCCACTCTGGAAACACCATATATTTT	CASSPDSHSGNTIYF
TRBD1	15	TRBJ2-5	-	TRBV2	TGTGCCAGCAGCGACCGGGACAGGGGGCAAGAGACCCAGTACTTC	CASSDRDRGQETQYF
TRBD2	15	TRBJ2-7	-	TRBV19	TGTGCCAGTGACAGGTGGGGACTAGCGGGAGTAGCGCAGTACTTC	CASDRWGLAGVAQYF
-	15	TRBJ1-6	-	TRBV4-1	TGTGCCAGCAGCCAAGATCCAGGGATTAATTCACCCCTCCACTTT	CASSQDPGINSPLHF
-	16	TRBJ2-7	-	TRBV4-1	TGCGCCAGCAGCGAGTCGGTTGCAACAGGCTCCTACGAGCAGTACTTC	CASSESVATGSYEQYF
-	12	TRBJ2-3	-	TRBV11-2	TGTGCCAGCAGCTTAGCGGGCGATACGCAGTATTTT	CASSLAGDTQYF
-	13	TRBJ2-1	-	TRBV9	TGTGCCAGCAGCGTAGTGGGAGCCAATGAGCAGTTCTTC	CASSVVGANEQFF
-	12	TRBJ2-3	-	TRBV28	TGTGCCAGCAGTGAACAAGTAGATACGCAGTATTTT	CASSEQVDTQYF
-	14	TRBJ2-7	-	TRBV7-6	TGTGCCAGCAGCTTAGATCGAGGGGCGCGTGAGCAGTACTTC	CASSLDRGAREQYF
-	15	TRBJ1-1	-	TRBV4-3	TGCGCCAGCAGCCGAGATGGGGGAATTGGGACTGAAGCTTTCTTT	CASSRDGGIGTEAFF
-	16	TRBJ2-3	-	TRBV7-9	TGTGCCAGCAGCACTACTAAGACACGCCTCACAGATACGCAGTATTTT	CASSTTKTRLTDTQYF